A selection of T cell receptor beta chains follows, all from one sample in a study of cytomegalovirus exposure and HLA in healthy donors. Libraries were prepared by immunoSEQ multiplex PCR; TCRdb keeps only in-frame clonotypes and omits some of them. Recorded for this sample: fewer than 150,000 clones. The sequenced sample consisted of PBMCs. Source of these receptors: a man in his forties in good health and CMV-seronegative. CDR3s include the opening cysteine and the closing phenylalanine or tryptophan. Fields, in order: V gene, D gene, CDR3 length, J gene, CDR3 DNA, CDR3 protein. The D gene is left open where the match is weak.

TRBV5-1,.,13,TRBJ2-5,TGCGCCAGCAGCATTGGGGCCCGGGAGACCCAGTACTTC,CASSIGARETQYF
TRBV25-1,TRBD1,17,TRBJ2-2,TGTGCCAGCAGCCCTCCACTGGGACAGGGGGCTGAGGGGGAGCTGTTTTTT,CASSPPLGQGAEGELFF
TRBV23-1,TRBD1,15,TRBJ1-1,TGCTGGCCAGCAGGGGGGAACAGGGGTGAGACTGAAGCTTTCTTT,CWPAGGNRGETEAFF
TRBV5-8,TRBD1,16,TRBJ1-6,TGTGCCAGCAGCTTGGATGGCGCAGGGGGCAGATCACCCCTCCACTTT,CASSLDGAGGRSPLHF
TRBV2,TRBD1,14,TRBJ1-2,TGTGCCAGCAGACCTAGGACAGGAGCCTATGGCTACACCTTC,CASRPRTGAYGYTF
TRBV9,.,16,TRBJ2-5,TGTGCCAGTAAACAGGACCCCACACCAACTCAAGAGACCCAGTACTTC,CASKQDPTPTQETQYF
TRBV5-1,TRBD1,16,TRBJ1-3,TGCGCCAGCAGCCCCCAGGGACAGGACTCTGGAAACACCATATATTTT,CASSPQGQDSGNTIYF
TRBV29-1,.,15,TRBJ2-2,TGCAGCGTTGGGCGTGGGGGGTTGGGGACCGGGGAGCTGTTTTTT,CSVGRGGLGTGELFF
TRBV7-9,TRBD1,17,TRBJ1-4,TGTGCCAGCAGCTCCCCTCCTGGGACAGGAGTTTATGAAAAACTGTTTTTT,CASSSPPGTGVYEKLFF
TRBV11-2,.,15,TRBJ2-1,TGTGCCAGCAGCTTAATGGGGAGCAGAGGCAATGAGCAGTTCTTC,CASSLMGSRGNEQFF
TRBV5-4,TRBD1,15,TRBJ2-5,TGTGCCAGCAGCTTCAGAGACAGGGGACAAGAGACCCAGTACTTC,CASSFRDRGQETQYF
TRBV9,TRBD1,16,TRBJ2-5,TGTGCCAGCAGCGGGCCGGGACAGGGTTCCCTGGAGACCCAGTACTTC,CASSGPGQGSLETQYF
TRBV4-1,.,12,TRBJ1-1,TGCGCCAGCAGCCGGGCTAACACTGAAGCTTTCTTT,CASSRANTEAFF
TRBV27,.,13,TRBJ1-1,TGTGCCAGCAGTTTAATGAGGAACACTGAAGCTTTCTTT,CASSLMRNTEAFF
TRBV7-2,TRBD1,14,TRBJ2-5,TGTGCCAGCAGCCGAATGACAGGGATGGAGACCCAGTACTTC,CASSRMTGMETQYF
TRBV5-6,TRBD1,13,TRBJ2-7,TGTGCCAGCAGCCCTCGACAGGGGTTGAAGCAGTACTTC,CASSPRQGLKQYF
TRBV2,.,14,TRBJ2-5,TGTGCCAGCAGTCAACAGGGTACGGGGGAGACCCAGTACTTC,CASSQQGTGETQYF
TRBV19,TRBD2,16,TRBJ2-1,TGTGCCAGTAGTATCGGATTTGGGGTCCTAGCGGGGGGGCAGTTCTTC,CASSIGFGVLAGGQFF
TRBV7-2,.,15,TRBJ1-6,TGTGCCAGCAGCCTTGATAGCTCCTATAATTCACCCCTCCACTTT,CASSLDSSYNSPLHF
TRBV29-1,.,12,TRBJ1-2,TGCAGCGTTGGGGACAAGGGGAAAGGCTACACCTTC,CSVGDKGKGYTF
TRBV7-2,TRBD2,16,TRBJ2-7,TGTGCCAGCAGCTTAGTCGGTAGCGGGGGCTCCTACGAGCAGTACTTC,CASSLVGSGGSYEQYF
TRBV7-2,TRBD2,14,TRBJ2-7,TGTGCCAGCAGCTTAATGCGGGGGGGCGAGGAGCAGTACTTC,CASSLMRGGEEQYF
TRBV7-8,TRBD1,17,TRBJ2-7,TGTGCCAGCAGCTTAGGATGGGACAGAACAACCACCTACGAGCAGTACTTC,CASSLGWDRTTTYEQYF
TRBV2,.,15,TRBJ2-7,TGTGCCAGCAGTGAATCGGTATTAGCGGCCTACGAGCAGTACTTC,CASSESVLAAYEQYF
TRBV6-4,TRBD2,17,TRBJ2-3,TGTGCCAGCAGTGCTGCCGCTAGCGGGGGGGGCACAGATACGCAGTATTTT,CASSAAASGGGTDTQYF
TRBV9,.,14,TRBJ2-5,TGTGCCAGCAGCGTAGGCCGGCCCGGGGAGACCCAGTACTTC,CASSVGRPGETQYF
TRBV2,.,16,TRBJ2-2,TGTGCCAGCATTCCCGGGACAAAGAGTAACACCGGGGAGCTGTTTTTT,CASIPGTKSNTGELFF
TRBV6-1,.,13,TRBJ1-1,TGTGCCAGCAGTGAAGCGACAATCACTGAAGCTTTCTTT,CASSEATITEAFF
TRBV9,.,15,TRBJ1-3,TGTGCCAGCAGCGTAGACGGAGGGCCTGGAAACACCATATATTTT,CASSVDGGPGNTIYF
TRBV7-2,.,13,TRBJ2-2,TGTGCCAGCAGCGTAGGGGCTGCCGGGGAGCTGTTTTTT,CASSVGAAGELFF